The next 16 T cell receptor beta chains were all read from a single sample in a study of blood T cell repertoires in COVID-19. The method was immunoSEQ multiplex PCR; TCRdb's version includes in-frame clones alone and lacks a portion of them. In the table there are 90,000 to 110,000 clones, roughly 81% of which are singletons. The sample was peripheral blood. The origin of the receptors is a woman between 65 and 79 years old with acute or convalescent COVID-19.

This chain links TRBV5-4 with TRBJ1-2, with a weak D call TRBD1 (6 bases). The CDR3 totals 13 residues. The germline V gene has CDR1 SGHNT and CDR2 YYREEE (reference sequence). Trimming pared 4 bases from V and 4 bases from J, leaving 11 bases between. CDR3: CASSQGTSYGYTF. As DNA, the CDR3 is TGTGCCAGCAGCCAGGGGACTAGCTATGGCTACACCTTC. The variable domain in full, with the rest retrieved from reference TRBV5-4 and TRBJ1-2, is ETGVTQSPTHLIKTRGQQVTLRCSSQSGHNTVSWYQQALGQGPQFIFQYYREEENGRGNFPPRFSGLQFPNYSSELNVNALELDDSALYLCASSQGTSYGYTFGSGTRLTVV.

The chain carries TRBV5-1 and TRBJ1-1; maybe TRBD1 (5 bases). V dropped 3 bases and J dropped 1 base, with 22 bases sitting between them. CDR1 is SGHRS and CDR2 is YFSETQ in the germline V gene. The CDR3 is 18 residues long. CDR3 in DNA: TGCGCCAGCAGCTCCAACGCGAAAGGCAGGGCAGGGAACACTGAAGCTTTCTTT. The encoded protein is CASSSNAKGRAGNTEAFF.

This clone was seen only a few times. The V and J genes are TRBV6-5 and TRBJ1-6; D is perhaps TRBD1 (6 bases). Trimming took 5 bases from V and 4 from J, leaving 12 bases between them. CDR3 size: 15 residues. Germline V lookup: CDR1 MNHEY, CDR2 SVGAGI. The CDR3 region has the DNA TGTGCCAGCAGTCGACAGGTCGATTATAATTCACCCCTCCACTTT. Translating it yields CASSRQVDYNSPLHF.

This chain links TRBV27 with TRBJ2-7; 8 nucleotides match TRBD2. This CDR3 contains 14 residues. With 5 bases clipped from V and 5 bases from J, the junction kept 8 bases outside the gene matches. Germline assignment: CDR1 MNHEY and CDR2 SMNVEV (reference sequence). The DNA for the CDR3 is TGTGCCAGCAGTACCGAGCGGGAGTGGAACGAGCAGTACTTC. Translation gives CASSTEREWNEQYF.

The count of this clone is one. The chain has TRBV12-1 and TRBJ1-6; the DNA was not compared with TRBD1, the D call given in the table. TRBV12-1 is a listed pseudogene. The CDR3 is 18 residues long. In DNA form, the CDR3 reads TGTGCCAGCAGCAAAGTATACGACAGGGTGGGAAATAATTCACCCCTCCACTTT. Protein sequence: CASSKVYDRVGNNSPLHF.

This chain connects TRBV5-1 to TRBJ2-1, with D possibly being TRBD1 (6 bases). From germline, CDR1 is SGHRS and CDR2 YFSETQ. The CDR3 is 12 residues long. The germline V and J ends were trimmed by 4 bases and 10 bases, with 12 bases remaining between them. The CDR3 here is CASSPRGTEQFF. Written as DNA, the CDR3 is TGCGCCAGCAGCCCGAGAGGGACAGAGCAGTTCTTC.

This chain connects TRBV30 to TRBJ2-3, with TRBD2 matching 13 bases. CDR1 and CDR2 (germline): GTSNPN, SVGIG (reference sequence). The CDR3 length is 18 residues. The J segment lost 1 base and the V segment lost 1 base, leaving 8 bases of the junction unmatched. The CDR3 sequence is CAWSATTSGGWGTDTQYF. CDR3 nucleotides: TGTGCCTGGAGTGCCACGACTAGCGGGGGGTGGGGCACAGATACGCAGTATTTT.

In DNA, the CDR3 is TGCGCCAGCAGCCAAGCCATAGCGGGGGGGGAAGAGACCCAGTACTTC. Translating it yields CASSQAIAGGEETQYF. The V and J genes are TRBV4-3 and TRBJ2-5, with 11 bases identical to TRBD2. The CDR3 contains 16 residues. After removal of 1 base from V and 3 bases from J, the junction contained 4 bases not matched to a gene. Germline V gene data show CDR1 as LGHNA and CDR2 as YSLEER.

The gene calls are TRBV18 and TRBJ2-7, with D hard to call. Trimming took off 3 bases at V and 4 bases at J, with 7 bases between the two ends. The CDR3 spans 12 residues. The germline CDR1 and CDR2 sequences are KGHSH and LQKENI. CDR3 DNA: TGTGCCAGCTCACCTACAGAATACGAGCAGTACTTC. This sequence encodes CASSPTEYEQYF.

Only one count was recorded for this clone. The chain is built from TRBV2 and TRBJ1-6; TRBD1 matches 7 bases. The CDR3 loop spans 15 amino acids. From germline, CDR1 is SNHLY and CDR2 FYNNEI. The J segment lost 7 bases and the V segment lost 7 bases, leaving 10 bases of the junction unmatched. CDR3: CASTKLGTVNSPLHF. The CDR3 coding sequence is TGTGCCAGCACCAAGCTAGGGACAGTCAATTCACCCCTCCACTTT.

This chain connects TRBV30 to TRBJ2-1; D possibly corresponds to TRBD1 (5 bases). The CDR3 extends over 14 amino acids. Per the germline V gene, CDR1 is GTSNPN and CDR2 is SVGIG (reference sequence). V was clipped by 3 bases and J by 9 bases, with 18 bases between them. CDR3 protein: CAWRFQGGNTEQFF. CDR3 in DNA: TGTGCCTGGAGATTCCAGGGTGGGAACACTGAGCAGTTCTTC.

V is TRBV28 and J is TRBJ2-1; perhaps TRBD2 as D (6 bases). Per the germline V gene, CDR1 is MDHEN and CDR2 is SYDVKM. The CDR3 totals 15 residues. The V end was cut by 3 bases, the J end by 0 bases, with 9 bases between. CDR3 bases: TGTGCCAGCAGTTTTGCGGGGAGCTCCTACAATGAGCAGTTCTTC. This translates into CASSFAGSSYNEQFF.

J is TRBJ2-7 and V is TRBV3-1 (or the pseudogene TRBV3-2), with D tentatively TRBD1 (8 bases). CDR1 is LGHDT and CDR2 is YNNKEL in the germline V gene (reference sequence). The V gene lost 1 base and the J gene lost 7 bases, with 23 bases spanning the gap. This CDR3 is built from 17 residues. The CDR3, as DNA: TGTGCCAGCAGCCAAGCGGGGGGAAGGGGACAGGTCGGTGAGCAGTACTTC. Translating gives CASSQAGGRGQVGEQYF.

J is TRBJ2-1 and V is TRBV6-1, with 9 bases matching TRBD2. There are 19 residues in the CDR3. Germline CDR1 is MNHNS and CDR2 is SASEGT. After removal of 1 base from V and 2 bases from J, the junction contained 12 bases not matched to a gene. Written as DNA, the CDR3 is TGTGCCAGCAGTGAAGTTCCTAGCGGGATTACCGGCCCCTACAATGAGCAGTTCTTC. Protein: CASSEVPSGITGPYNEQFF.

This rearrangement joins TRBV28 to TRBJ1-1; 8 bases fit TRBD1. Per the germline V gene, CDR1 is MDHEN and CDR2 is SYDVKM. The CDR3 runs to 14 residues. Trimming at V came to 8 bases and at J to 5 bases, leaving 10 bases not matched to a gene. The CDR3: CASLPGGRSTEAFF. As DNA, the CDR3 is TGTGCCAGCCTTCCAGGGGGCCGGTCGACTGAAGCTTTCTTT.

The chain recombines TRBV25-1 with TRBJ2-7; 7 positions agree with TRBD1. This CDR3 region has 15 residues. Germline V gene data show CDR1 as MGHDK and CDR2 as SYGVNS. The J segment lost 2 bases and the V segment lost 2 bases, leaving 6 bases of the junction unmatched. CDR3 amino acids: CASSEPGQNTYEQYF. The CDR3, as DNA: TGTGCCAGCAGTGAACCGGGACAGAATACCTACGAGCAGTACTTC.